What follows are 24 T cell receptor beta chains derived from one specimen sequenced in a study of early T cells in non-severe SARS-CoV-2 infection. MiXCR, run by TCRdb on the 5' RACE reads, gives a single entry per CDR3 protein. The sample includes about 100,000 distinct CDR3 sequences, roughly 10% of them seen just once. Material: whole blood. The receptors were gathered from an adult who was a healthcare worker with PCR-confirmed SARS-CoV-2 infection or an uninfected control (not recorded which).

This clonotype was seen only a few times. This chain joins TRBV11-2 and TRBJ1-6; D gene ambiguous. Trimming shortened V by 0 bases and J by 7 bases, and 10 bases separated the two germline ends. Germline CDR1 reads SGHAT; CDR2 reads FQNNGV. The CDR3 loop spans 15 amino acids. CDR3 region: CASSLEPGSNSPLHF. In DNA form, the CDR3 reads TGTGCCAGCAGCTTAGAGCCAGGCTCAAATTCACCCCTCCACTTT.

This clonotype was detected ten times or more. This sequence joins TRBV11-2 and TRBJ2-7; 10 nucleotides line up with TRBD2. The CDR3 loop spans 15 amino acids. Germline lookup yields CDR1 SGHAT and CDR2 FQNNGV. The J segment lost 0 bases and the V segment lost 5 bases, leaving 4 bases of the junction unmatched. CDR3 in amino acids: CASSPTSGSSYEQYF. CDR3 bases: TGTGCCAGCAGCCCGACTAGCGGGTCCTCCTACGAGCAGTACTTC.

This clonotype was detected many times. The chain recombines TRBV28 with TRBJ2-5, with D maybe TRBD1 (6 bases). The germline V gene encodes CDR1 MDHEN and CDR2 SYDVKM. This CDR3 region has 13 residues. Trimming left V 6 bases short and J 4 bases short, with 12 bases between. CDR3 nucleotides: TGTGCCAGCAGACTCGACAGGCGAGAGACCCAGTACTTC. This gives the protein CASRLDRRETQYF.

This clonotype was observed many times. V and J are TRBV20-1 and TRBJ1-1; D is ambiguous. The germline V and J ends were trimmed by 0 bases and 7 bases, with 12 bases remaining between them. Germline values: CDR1 DFQATT, CDR2 SNEGSKA (reference sequence). CDR3 length: 13 residues. CDR3 sequence reads: CSARDGLLDEAFF. Here the CDR3 DNA reads TGCAGTGCTAGAGATGGATTGCTGGATGAAGCTTTCTTT.

This clonotype was seen many times. V is TRBV11-3 and J is TRBJ2-5; TRBD2 is a possible D gene (5 bases). This CDR3 region has 16 residues. V was clipped by 1 base and J by 2 bases, with 14 bases between them. Germline V CDR1 and CDR2: SGHNT, YENEEA. The chain's CDR3 is CASSLGGAEKQETQYF. The DNA for the CDR3 is TGTGCCAGCAGCTTAGGAGGAGCGGAGAAACAAGAGACCCAGTACTTC.

This clonotype appeared many times. The chain recombines TRBV30 with TRBJ1-6; no firm D call. This CDR3 contains 13 residues. V was cut by 2 bases and J by 9 bases, with 11 bases left in between. Germline values: CDR1 GTSNPN, CDR2 SVGIG (reference sequence). The CDR3 nucleotides are TGTGCCTGGAGTCTGGGAGGAGGTTCACCCCTCCACTTT. Translating gives CAWSLGGGSPLHF.

The chain is built from TRBV5-1 and TRBJ2-5, with 12 bases matching TRBD2. V gave up 7 bases and J gave up 2 bases; unmatched junction bases: 9. Germline V gene data show CDR1 as SGHRS and CDR2 as YFSETQ. The CDR3 extends over 16 amino acids. In DNA form, the CDR3 reads TGCGCCAGCGCAGTACTAGCGGGAGGTCGGCAAGAGACCCAGTACTTC. Encoded protein: CASAVLAGGRQETQYF.

A few counts support this clonotype. J is TRBJ2-5 and V is TRBV18; maybe TRBD1 (5 bases). Germline CDR1 and CDR2: KGHSH and LQKENI. CDR3 size: 15 residues. V lost 6 bases, J lost 3 bases, and 17 bases lay in between. The CDR3 bases are TGTGCCAGCTCGCCCACACGACAGACGAAAGAGACCCAGTACTTC. Its protein product is CASSPTRQTKETQYF.

This chain connects TRBV4-1 to TRBJ1-4; D perhaps matches TRBD1 (6 bases). CDR1 and CDR2 from the germline V gene are MGHRA and YSYEKL. V gave up 1 base and J gave up 5 bases, with 14 bases separating them. The CDR3 is 16 residues long. This CDR3 is CASSQGGRGLNEKLFF. The CDR3 coding sequence is TGCGCCAGCAGCCAAGGGGGGCGAGGCCTGAATGAAAAACTGTTTTTT.

The sample holds many counts of this clonotype. The chain has TRBV6-1 and TRBJ1-5; the D is unclear. Trimming left V 7 bases short and J 0 bases short, with 22 bases between. The CDR3 has 18 residues. Germline V gives CDR1 MNHNS, CDR2 SASEGT. This chain's CDR3 is CASTLLRGHSDSNQPQHF. The CDR3 nucleotides are TGTGCCAGCACCTTATTAAGAGGGCATTCGGATAGCAATCAGCCCCAGCATTTT.

The sample holds many counts of this clonotype. The V gene is TRBV12-3 or TRBV12-4, the J gene TRBJ1-5; the D gene is possibly TRBD1 (6 bases). V lost 3 bases, J lost 9 bases, and 18 bases lay in between. This CDR3 region has 15 residues. CDR3: CASSLGQGLAGPQHF. DNA of the CDR3: TGTGCCAGCAGTTTGGGGCAGGGGCTGGCCGGGCCCCAGCATTTT.

The chain couples TRBV10-3 to TRBJ1-5; 9 positions match TRBD1. This CDR3 comprises 13 residues. The germline V gene encodes CDR1 ENHRY and CDR2 SYGVKD. J was trimmed by 7 bases and V by 4 bases; bases with no gene match: 2. CDR3 DNA sequence: TGTGCCATCAGTGTAACAGGGGGCCAGCCCCAGCATTTT. It translates to CAISVTGGQPQHF.

This clonotype came up many times. The J gene is TRBJ1-5, the V gene TRBV12-3 or TRBV12-4; TRBD1 is a possible D gene (5 bases). V lost 3 bases, J lost 6 bases, and 12 bases lay in between. The CDR3 spans 14 residues. CDR3 protein: CASSFGAGSQPQHF. The CDR3 DNA is TGTGCCAGCAGTTTTGGGGCAGGGAGTCAGCCCCAGCATTTT.

The genes are TRBV5-4 and TRBJ2-3; TRBD2 agrees at 9 bases. In germline, CDR1 is SGHNT, CDR2 YYREEE (reference sequence). Trimming took 1 base from V and 7 from J; bases not matched to a gene: 16. The CDR3 totals 18 residues. In nucleotides, the CDR3 is TGTGCCAGCAGCTTGCGGGCTGGGGGAGCTAGCGGGACCTATACGCAGTATTTT. Residues: CASSLRAGGASGTYTQYF.

This clonotype occurred many times. The chain joins TRBV5-4 to TRBJ2-1; maybe TRBD2 (6 bases). Trimming took off 1 base at V and 6 bases at J, with 20 bases between the two ends. The CDR3 length is 17 residues. In germline, CDR1 is SGHNT, CDR2 YYREEE (reference sequence). As DNA, the CDR3 is TGTGCCAGCAGCTTGTCCGGGAGTGGACCGGGCCGCAATGAGCAGTTCTTC. Its protein product is CASSLSGSGPGRNEQFF. The entire variable domain, with the rest obtained from reference TRBV5-4 and TRBJ2-1, is as follows: ETGVTQSPTHLIKTRGQQVTLRCSSQSGHNTVSWYQQALGQGPQFIFQYYREEENGRGNFPPRFSGLQFPNYSSELNVNALELDDSALYLCASSLSGSGPGRNEQFFGPGTRLTVL.

This clonotype was found many times. The J gene is TRBJ1-5, the V gene TRBV20-1, with unresolved D. This CDR3 spans 14 amino acids. V was clipped by 0 bases and J by 4 bases, with 10 bases between them. Germline values: CDR1 DFQATT, CDR2 SNEGSKA (reference sequence). The CDR3 nucleotides are TGCAGTGCTAGAGATAGGGCCGGTAATCAGCCCCAGCATTTT. Residues: CSARDRAGNQPQHF.

The V gene is TRBV7-9, the J gene TRBJ1-2, with D perhaps TRBD1 (5 bases). The ends were cut back, 3 bases at V and 0 bases at J, with 8 bases in the middle. Germline CDR1 SEHNR, CDR2 FQNEAQ (reference sequence). The CDR3 extends over 14 amino acids. CDR3 region: CASSLWGSNYGYTF. The CDR3 coding sequence is TGTGCCAGCAGCTTGTGGGGCTCTAACTATGGCTACACCTTC.

This clonotype was seen only a few times. V usage is TRBV7-8 and J usage is TRBJ2-7; D might be TRBD2 (6 bases). The CDR3 runs to 14 residues. With 2 bases removed from V and 2 bases from J, the gap between germline ends came to 10 bases. The germline CDR1 and CDR2 sequences are SGHVS and FQNEAQ. This chain's CDR3 is CASSLLATAYEQYF. The CDR3 DNA sequence: TGTGCCAGCAGCTTACTAGCGACCGCCTACGAGCAGTACTTC.

This clonotype was recorded many times. The chain has TRBV28 and TRBJ1-2; D not certain. Germline V gives CDR1 MDHEN, CDR2 SYDVKM. The CDR3 is made up of 14 amino acids. V was cut by 6 bases and J by 4 bases, with 15 bases left in between. The CDR3 bases are TGTGCCAGCAGCTCGGGAAATTTCGCCTATGGCTACACCTTC. Translated, it gives CASSSGNFAYGYTF.

The V call is TRBV3-1, the J call TRBJ2-3; 7 bases agree with TRBD1. Germline V CDR1 and CDR2: LGHDT, YNNKEL (reference sequence). CDR3 size: 15 residues. V shed 5 bases, J shed 5 bases, and the junction held 10 bases outside the gene matches. The chain's CDR3 is CASSAGQGVGDTQYF. CDR3 nucleotide sequence: TGTGCCAGCAGCGCTGGGCAGGGGGTAGGAGATACGCAGTATTTT.

This clonotype was picked up a small number of times. V gene TRBV20-1 combines with J gene TRBJ2-7; possible D gene TRBD2, 5 bases. Trimming pared 0 bases from V and 3 bases from J, leaving 12 bases between. CDR1 and CDR2 from the germline V gene are DFQATT and SNEGSKA (reference sequence). This CDR3 has 14 residues. In DNA, the CDR3 is TGCAGTGCTAGAGATAGTCAGCGGTTCTACGAGCAGTACTTC. This translates into CSARDSQRFYEQYF.

This clonotype has ten or more counts. The chain carries TRBV6-6 and TRBJ1-4; D perhaps matches TRBD1 (6 bases). Trimming stripped 6 bases from V and 13 bases from J, with 15 bases between. The CDR3 runs 12 residues. CDR1 is MNHNY, CDR2 SVGAGI, per germline (reference sequence). CDR3 loop: CASRDTGQTLFF. As DNA, the CDR3 is TGTGCCAGCAGGGATACAGGGCAGACACTGTTTTTT.

In its sample, this clonotype was seen a few times. The chain couples TRBV24-1 to TRBJ1-4; 7 nucleotides match TRBD1. V dropped 4 bases and J dropped 5; count of bases not matched to a gene: 6. Germline V lookup: CDR1 KGHDR, CDR2 SFDVKD. The CDR3 spans 15 residues. CDR3 DNA sequence: TGTGCCACCAGTGACCCGCGACAGGGAAATGAAAAACTGTTTTTT. Translated: CATSDPRQGNEKLFF.

This clonotype was counted between two and nine times. CDR3 bases: TGTGCCAGCAGCTTGACAGTTATTTCCTCTGGAAACACCATATATTTT. Protein sequence: CASSLTVISSGNTIYF. This chain links TRBV5-5 with TRBJ1-3; D not resolved. Germline loops: CDR1 SGHKS, CDR2 YYEKEE (reference sequence). The CDR3 totals 16 residues. Trimming took 1 base from V and 0 from J, leaving 11 bases between them. Complete variable domain (other parts from reference TRBV5-5 and TRBJ1-3): DAGVTQSPTHLIKTRGQQVTLRCSPISGHKSVSWYQQVLGQGPQFIFQYYEKEERGRGNFPDRFSARQFPNYSSELNVNALLLGDSALYLCASSLTVISSGNTIYFGEGSWLTVV.